This T cell receptor (beta chain) was captured by sequencing in a study of cytomegalovirus exposure and HLA in healthy donors. Study-wide results and caveats: Testing in vitro showed a few CMV-associated chains specific for CMV antigens.

PCR employed 60 Vbeta and 13 Jbeta primers. In the source study's methods: There were tens of millions of unique TCR beta chains by a later count, and some 10 million of them were shared. TCRdb's table, derived via immunoSEQ multiplex PCR, lists solely in-frame clones and lacks some. V, J and clone size were drawn from that table, and D and trimming were deduced from the DNA. The sample includes under 150,000 clones, 75% to 80% of them seen just once. This clone was seen only a few times. Its antigen is unknown. The germline gives CDR1 SGDLS, CDR2 YYNGEE. This CDR3 has 14 amino acids. V shed 3 bases, J shed 3 bases, and the junction held 3 bases outside the gene matches.

The sequenced material came from PBMCs. The TCR originated in a woman aged 40 to 50 in good health and CMV-seropositive. The chain carries TRBV9 and TRBJ1-1; 9 bases map to TRBD1. CDR3 sequence: CASSEQGAHTEAFF. The CDR3, as DNA: TGTGCCAGCAGCGAACAGGGGGCGCACACTGAAGCTTTCTTT.